This T cell receptor beta chain was sequenced for a study of T cells after yellow fever vaccination. Across the whole study: Fractions low in cell number were prepared with SMART-Seq v4 Ultra Low Input. Overall study results and limits: Reappearance after the booster was seen for most primary-vaccination clones, at 96% CD4 and 70% to 90% CD8. Clonotypes appearing in both CD4 and CD8 compartments existed, and their share was small. Contamination of FACS-sorted repertoires by abundant clonotypes from the bulk population could occur.

CDR3 length equals 14 residues. Trimming took 5 bases from V and 5 from J; bases not matched to a gene: 8. The germline gives CDR1 SGHTA, CDR2 FQGNSA. Via MiXCR, TCRdb re-called the 5' RACE reads, giving one row per CDR3 protein. This sample has roughly 500,000 distinct CDR3 sequences, with roughly 19% found just once. This clonotype was counted between two and nine times. Its antigen is unknown. This sequence originates from a man aged 25-45 years who received the YFV17D yellow fever vaccine. The sample here was PBMCs, taken 15 days after the yellow fever booster vaccination. The rearrangement uses TRBV7-2 and TRBJ1-1; 7 bases agree with TRBD1. The CDR3 loop reads CASSPQGRRTEAFF. CDR3 bases: TGTGCCAGCAGCCCACAGGGGAGGAGGACTGAAGCTTTCTTT.